One sample yielded the 18 T cell receptor beta chains listed below, sequenced in a study of Graves' ophthalmopathy and Graves' hyperthyroidism. For repertoire sequencing, the TCR beta CDR3 regions were amplified from RNA transcripts. In the first round, RT-PCR was carried out with HTBI primers, and a multiplex PCR formed the second round. Each CDR3 protein gets one entry after TCRdb re-called the multiplex PCR reads with MiXCR. The sample holds hundreds of thousands of distinct CDR3 sequences, roughly 40% seen once. Sequenced input: peripheral blood. Every receptor here comes from an adult man with Graves' ophthalmopathy.

This clonotype has just a few counts. This sequence joins TRBV5-1 and TRBJ2-7, with D perhaps assigned TRBD1 or TRBD2 (5 bases each). Germline V gene sequence: CDR1 SGHRS, CDR2 YFSETQ. This CDR3 comprises 15 residues. Trimming removed 3 bases from V and 3 bases from J, with 16 bases in between. In nucleotides, the CDR3 is TGCGCCAGCAGCTATGGGCAGGGCGGGTACTACGAGCAGTACTTC. Translation gives CASSYGQGGYYEQYF.

This clonotype showed up just a few times. The CDR3 nucleotides are TGCAGTGCTTTTTCTGGGACAGGGGCCCATGGCTACACCTTC. The encoded protein is CSAFSGTGAHGYTF. The V and J genes are TRBV20-1 and TRBJ1-2; 10 nucleotides agree with TRBD1. Germline V gene sequence: CDR1 DFQATT, CDR2 SNEGSKA (reference sequence). V shed 5 bases and J 6 bases; nucleotides not matched to a gene: 9. CDR3 length: 14 amino acids.

This chain connects TRBV6-1 to TRBJ2-7, with a possible D match to TRBD2 (6 bases). The germline gives CDR1 MNHNS, CDR2 SASEGT. There are 15 residues in the CDR3. V shed 6 bases and J shed 0 bases, with 15 bases lying between them. Written as DNA, the CDR3 is TGTGCCAGCAGGGCGGGACGCCAAAGCTCCTACGAGCAGTACTTC. Translation gives CASRAGRQSSYEQYF.

The chain carries TRBV11-2 and TRBJ2-3; no definite D call. The germline V gene encodes CDR1 SGHAT and CDR2 FQNNGV. V was pared by 5 bases and J by 5 bases, with 11 bases between. This CDR3 is built from 13 residues. The CDR3 protein is CASSQTWGDTQYF. Here the CDR3 DNA reads TGTGCCAGCAGCCAAACATGGGGAGATACGCAGTATTTT.

This clonotype was counted a few times. The chain has TRBV10-3 and TRBJ1-1; unclear D gene. With 10 bases removed from V and 5 bases from J, the gap between germline ends came to 20 bases. The CDR3 contains 14 residues. Germline values: CDR1 ENHRY, CDR2 SYGVKD. The CDR3 reads CASTTGPGRTEAFF. As DNA, the CDR3 is TGTGCCAGCACCACCGGACCCGGGAGGACTGAAGCTTTCTTT.

This clonotype was counted many times. V usage is TRBV19 and J usage is TRBJ2-6, with D perhaps TRBD1 (6 bases). The CDR3 loop spans 16 amino acids. Trimming pared 7 bases from V and 0 bases from J, leaving 13 bases between. Per germline, CDR1 LNHDA and CDR2 SQIVND (reference sequence). CDR3 sequence reads: CASKRTENSGANVLTF. For the CDR3, the DNA is TGTGCCAGTAAGAGGACAGAGAACTCTGGGGCCAACGTCCTGACTTTC.

This clonotype came up many times. The rearrangement uses TRBV15 and TRBJ1-5; perhaps TRBD1 as D (5 bases). Germline V gene data show CDR1 as LNHNV and CDR2 as YYDKDF (reference sequence). V dropped 5 bases and J dropped 7 bases, with 12 bases sitting between them. This CDR3 is built from 13 residues. The CDR3 nucleotides read TGTGCCACCAGCGGGAGGGGTTTACAGCCCCAGCATTTT. As protein: CATSGRGLQPQHF.

In this sample, this clonotype turned up many times. At one end the junction does not follow the germline gene, possibly because of a read error. The chain links TRBV10-3 to TRBJ2-7; 11 positions match TRBD2. The CDR3 is 14 residues long. Germline values: CDR1 ENHRY, CDR2 SYGVKD. This chain's CDR3 is CASSRSSGRYEQYF. CDR3 coding DNA: TGTGCCAGCAGTCGGTCTAGCGGGAGGTACGAGCAGTACTTC.

J is TRBJ1-4 and V is TRBV7-9; the match to TRBD1 covers 7 bases. The V gene end was trimmed by 5 bases and the J gene end by 3 bases; junction bases not matched to a gene: 12. The germline CDR1 and CDR2 sequences are SEHNR and FQNEAQ (reference sequence). This CDR3 has 17 amino acids. The CDR3 spells CASSRTTGAQANEKLFF. Here the CDR3 DNA reads TGTGCCAGCAGCCGGACCACAGGGGCACAGGCTAATGAAAAACTGTTTTTT.

The chain carries TRBV4-2 and TRBJ1-6; D is perhaps TRBD1 (5 bases). Deletions cut 5 bases from V and 13 bases from J, with 12 bases between. This CDR3 region has 12 residues. Germline V gene data show CDR1 as LGHNA and CDR2 as YNFKEQ. CDR3: CASSFGGTPLHF. CDR3 coding DNA: TGTGCCAGCAGCTTCGGGGGGACTCCCCTCCACTTT.

Here the CDR3 reads CASSRGFLGARTEAFF. DNA for the CDR3: TGTGCCAGCAGCCGGGGGTTTCTCGGGGCTCGGACTGAAGCTTTCTTT. The chain has TRBV14 and TRBJ1-1; TRBD1 is a possible D gene (5 bases). The V and J ends lost 4 bases and 5 bases respectively, with 20 bases between them. The CDR3 contains 16 residues. Germline V gene data show CDR1 as SGHDN and CDR2 as FVKESK.

This clonotype was detected only a few times. The CDR3 DNA sequence: TGTGCCAGCAGCTGGGACGGGACGGGAAACTATGGCTACACCTTC. It specifies CASSWDGTGNYGYTF. The chain carries TRBV7-9 and TRBJ1-2; TRBD1 might be the D (5 bases). V lost 4 bases and J lost 2, with 14 bases in between. This CDR3 is built from 15 residues. CDR1 and CDR2 from the germline V gene are SEHNR and FQNEAQ (reference sequence). Complete variable domain (other parts from reference TRBV7-9 and TRBJ1-2): DTGVSQNPRHKITKRGQNVTFRCDPISEHNRLYWYRQTLGQGPEFLTYFQNEAQLEKSRLLSDRFSAERPKGSFSTLEIQRTEQGDSAMYLCASSWDGTGNYGYTFGSGTRLTVV.

The chain couples TRBV24-1 to TRBJ1-5, with TRBD1 matching over 8 bases. TRBJ2-3 matches the DNA end more closely, so the J call is doubtful. CDR1 is KGHDR, CDR2 SFDVKD, per germline. The length of the CDR3 is 15 residues. The CDR3 loop is CATSDHSGQADTQYF. CDR3 sequence (DNA): TGTGCCACCAGTGATCACTCGGGACAGGCAGATACGCAGTATTTT.

The rearrangement links TRBV7-9 to TRBJ2-5; TRBD1 agrees at 8 bases. This CDR3 spans 15 amino acids. V lost 2 bases, J lost 5 bases, and 7 bases stayed unmatched. Germline V gene data show CDR1 as SEHNR and CDR2 as FQNEAQ (reference sequence). Here the CDR3 reads CASSLMQGAAETQYF. As DNA, the CDR3 is TGTGCCAGCAGCTTAATGCAGGGGGCAGCGGAGACCCAGTACTTC.

The chain has TRBV13 and TRBJ2-7, with a tentative D call TRBD1 (5 bases). Germline values: CDR1 PRHDT, CDR2 FYEKMQ (reference sequence). This CDR3 spans 15 amino acids. Between the trimmed V and J ends, which lost 2 bases and 2 bases, there was a span of 13 bases. CDR3 protein: CASSLMLQAPYEQYF. For the CDR3, the DNA is TGTGCCAGCAGCTTAATGTTACAGGCCCCCTACGAGCAGTACTTC. Together with reference TRBV13 and TRBJ2-7, the CDR3 gives the full variable domain: AAGVIQSPRHLIKEKRETATLKCYPIPRHDTVYWYQQGPGQDPQFLISFYEKMQSDKGSIPDRFSAQQFSDYHSELNMSSLELGDSALYFCASSLMLQAPYEQYFGPGTRLTVT.

Many counts were recorded for this clonotype. The gene calls are TRBV20-1 and TRBJ1-2; 8 nucleotides agree with TRBD1. The CDR3 consists of 14 residues. Trimming took 1 base from V and 8 from J; bases not matched to a gene: 9. Germline V CDR1 and CDR2: DFQATT, SNEGSKA (reference sequence). This CDR3 is CSARVLPRGLGYTF. CDR3 DNA: TGCAGTGCTAGAGTTCTTCCCAGGGGGCTAGGCTACACCTTC.

Concerning this clonotype itself: One end of the junction fails to match germline, which may point to a read error. The rearrangement joins TRBV25-1 to TRBJ1-3, with D possibly TRBD1 on 5 matching bases. Looked up from germline, CDR1 is MGHDK and CDR2 is SYGVNS. The CDR3 loop spans 17 amino acids. The DNA for the CDR3 is TGTGCCGGCAGCCCCGCCCGGGACGTAAGCTCTGGAAACACCATATATTTT. It is translated as CAGSPARDVSSGNTIYF.

The V call is TRBV7-2, the J call TRBJ2-7; maybe TRBD2 (5 bases). Germline-derived CDR1 and CDR2 are SGHTA and FQGNSA. The length of the CDR3 is 17 residues. V lost 1 base and J 3 bases, leaving 19 bases between the germline ends. CDR3 coding DNA: TGTGCCAGCAGCTTAGTAAGGGTGGTTGGGAGTAACTACGAGCAGTACTTC. This codes for CASSLVRVVGSNYEQYF. Supplemented by reference TRBV7-2 and TRBJ2-7, the full variable domain reads GAGVSQSPSNKVTEKGKDVELRCDPISGHTALYWYRQSLGQGLEFLIYFQGNSAPDKSGLPSDRFSAERTGGSVSTLTIQRTQQEDSAVYLCASSLVRVVGSNYEQYFGPGTRLTVT.